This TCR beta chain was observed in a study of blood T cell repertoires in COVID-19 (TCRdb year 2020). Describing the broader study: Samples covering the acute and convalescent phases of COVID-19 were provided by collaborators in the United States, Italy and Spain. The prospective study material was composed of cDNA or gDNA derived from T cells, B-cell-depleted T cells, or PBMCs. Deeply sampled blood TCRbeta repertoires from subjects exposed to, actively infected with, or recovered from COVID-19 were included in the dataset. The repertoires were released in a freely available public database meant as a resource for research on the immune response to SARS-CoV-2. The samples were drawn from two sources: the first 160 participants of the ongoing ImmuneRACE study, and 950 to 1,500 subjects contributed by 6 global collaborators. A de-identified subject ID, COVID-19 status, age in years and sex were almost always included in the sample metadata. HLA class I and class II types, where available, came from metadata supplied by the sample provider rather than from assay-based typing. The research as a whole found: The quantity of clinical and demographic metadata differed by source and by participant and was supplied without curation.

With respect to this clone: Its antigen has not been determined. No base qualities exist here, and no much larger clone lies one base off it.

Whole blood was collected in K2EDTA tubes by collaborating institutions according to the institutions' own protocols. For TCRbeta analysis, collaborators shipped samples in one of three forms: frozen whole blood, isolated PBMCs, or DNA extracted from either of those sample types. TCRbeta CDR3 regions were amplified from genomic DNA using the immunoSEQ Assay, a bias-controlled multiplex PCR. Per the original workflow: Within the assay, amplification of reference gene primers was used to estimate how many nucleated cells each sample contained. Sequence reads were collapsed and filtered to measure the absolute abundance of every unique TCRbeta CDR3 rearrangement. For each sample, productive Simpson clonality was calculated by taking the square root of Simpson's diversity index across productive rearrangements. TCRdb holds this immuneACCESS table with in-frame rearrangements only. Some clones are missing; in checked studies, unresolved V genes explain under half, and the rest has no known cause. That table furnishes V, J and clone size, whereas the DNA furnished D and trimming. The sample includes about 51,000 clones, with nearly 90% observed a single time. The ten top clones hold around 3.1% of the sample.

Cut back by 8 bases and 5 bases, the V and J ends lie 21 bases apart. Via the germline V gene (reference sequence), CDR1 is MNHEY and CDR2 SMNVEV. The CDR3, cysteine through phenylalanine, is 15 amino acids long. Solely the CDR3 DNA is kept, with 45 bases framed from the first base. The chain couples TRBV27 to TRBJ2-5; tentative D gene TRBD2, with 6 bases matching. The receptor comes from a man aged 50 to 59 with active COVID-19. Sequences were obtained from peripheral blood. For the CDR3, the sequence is CASSGYRGAGETQYF. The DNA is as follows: TGTGCCAGCTCTGGATACCGGGGTGCGGGGGAGACCCAGTACTTC.